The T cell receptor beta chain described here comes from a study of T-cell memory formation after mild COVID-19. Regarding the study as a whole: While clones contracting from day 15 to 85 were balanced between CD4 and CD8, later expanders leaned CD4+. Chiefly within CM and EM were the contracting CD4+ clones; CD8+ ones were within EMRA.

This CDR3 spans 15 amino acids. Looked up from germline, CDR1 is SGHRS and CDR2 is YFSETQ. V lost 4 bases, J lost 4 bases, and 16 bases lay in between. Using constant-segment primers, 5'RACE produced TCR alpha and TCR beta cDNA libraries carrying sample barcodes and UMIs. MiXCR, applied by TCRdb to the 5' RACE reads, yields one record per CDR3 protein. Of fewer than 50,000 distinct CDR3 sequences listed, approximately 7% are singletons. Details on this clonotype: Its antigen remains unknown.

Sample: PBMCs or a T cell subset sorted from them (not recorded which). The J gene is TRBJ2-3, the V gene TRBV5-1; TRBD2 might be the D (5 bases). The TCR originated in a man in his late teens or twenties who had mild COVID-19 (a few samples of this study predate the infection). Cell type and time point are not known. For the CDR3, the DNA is TGCGCCAGCAGCCCGGCCGGGGTTCGAGCAGATACGCAGTATTTT. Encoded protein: CASSPAGVRADTQYF.